This entry features one T cell receptor (beta chain) sequence. Here immunoSEQ multiplex PCR was the method, and the copy in TCRdb shows in-frame clones only, minus some. The sample holds around 320,000 clones, 75% to 85% seen once. Germline values: CDR1 SEHNR, CDR2 FQNEAQ (reference sequence). Trimming stripped 5 bases from V and 6 bases from J, with 11 bases between. The length of the CDR3 is 12 residues. This entry belongs to a study of blood T cell repertoires in COVID-19. Study information: Spain, Italy and the United States supplied samples that represented acute and convalescent COVID-19.

This sequence originates from a human donor in a cohort sampled during active COVID-19. The chain combines TRBV7-9 with TRBJ2-7; D possibly corresponds to TRBD1 (5 bases). Source material: peripheral blood. This chain's CDR3 is CASSPVGPEQYF. CDR3 DNA sequence: TGTGCCAGCAGCCCCGTGGGGCCCGAGCAGTACTTC.